The clone carrying this T cell receptor beta chain has at least ten counts. Antigen specificity is unknown. This CDR3 is built from 13 residues. V was cut by 5 bases and J by 7 bases, with 14 bases left in between. The V gene's germline CDR1 is SGHAT and CDR2 FQNNGV. This entry comes from a study of human T cells and chemical hapten exposure. Study observations and caveats: Patch test score tracked positively with PT1 expanded TCR counts.

Methods used by the authors: Samples had a median of around 92,000 TCRs, ranging about 20,000 to 690,600. TCRdb recomputed calls from the RACE reads with MiXCR, one row per CDR3 protein. The V and J calls, along with clone size, are taken from TCRdb and not from the paper's own processing. Here the sample spans 87,000 or so distinct CDR3 sequences, roughly a tenth being singletons. Documented time point: pre-sensitization, week 0. The sample's treatment: therapeutic diphenylcyclopropenone sensitization with weekly scalp DPC. Sequences were derived from whole blood, sampled in connection with sensitization to the hapten diphenylcyclopropenone (DPC). This TCR was sampled from a woman between 35 and 50 years old with alopecia areata. Some clones in this sample may be carry-over from other donors' samples. The J gene is TRBJ1-1, the V gene TRBV11-2; D is unresolved. The CDR3 region is CASSIRQEGEAFF. Here the CDR3 DNA reads TGTGCCAGCAGCATCCGTCAGGAGGGTGAAGCTTTCTTT.